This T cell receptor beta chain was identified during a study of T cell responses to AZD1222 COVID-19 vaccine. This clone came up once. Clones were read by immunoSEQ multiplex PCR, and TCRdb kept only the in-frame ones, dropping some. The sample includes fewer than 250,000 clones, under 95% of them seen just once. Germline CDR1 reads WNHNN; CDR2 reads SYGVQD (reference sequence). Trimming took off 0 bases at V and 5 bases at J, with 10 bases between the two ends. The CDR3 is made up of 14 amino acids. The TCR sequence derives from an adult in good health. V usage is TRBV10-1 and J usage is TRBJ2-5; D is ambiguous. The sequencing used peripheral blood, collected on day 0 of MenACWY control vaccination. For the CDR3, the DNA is TGCGCCAGCAGTGAGTCGGCAGGCGCGGAGACCCAGTACTTC. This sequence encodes CASSESAGAETQYF.